This paragraph covers one TCR beta chain sequence. Its antigen is not known. The protocol was immunoSEQ multiplex PCR, while the TCRdb copy is restricted to in-frame clones and leaves out a portion. The sample has tens of thousands of clones, 90% seen once. This record belongs to a study of graft-versus-host responses after intestinal transplantation. CDR1 is MGHRA and CDR2 is YSYEKL in the germline V gene. This CDR3 spans 15 amino acids. J lost 7 bases, V lost 5 bases, and 7 bases had no gene match. The specimen was unstimulated CD4+ T cells sorted from spleen or lymph node cells, collected before intestinal transplant. This chain links TRBV4-1 with TRBJ2-1, with 11 bases lining up with TRBD2. This TCR derives from a human donor who received an intestinal transplant. The CDR3 here is CASSWGLAGGNEQFF. The CDR3 nucleotides are TGCGCCAGCAGCTGGGGGCTAGCGGGGGGTAATGAGCAGTTCTTC.